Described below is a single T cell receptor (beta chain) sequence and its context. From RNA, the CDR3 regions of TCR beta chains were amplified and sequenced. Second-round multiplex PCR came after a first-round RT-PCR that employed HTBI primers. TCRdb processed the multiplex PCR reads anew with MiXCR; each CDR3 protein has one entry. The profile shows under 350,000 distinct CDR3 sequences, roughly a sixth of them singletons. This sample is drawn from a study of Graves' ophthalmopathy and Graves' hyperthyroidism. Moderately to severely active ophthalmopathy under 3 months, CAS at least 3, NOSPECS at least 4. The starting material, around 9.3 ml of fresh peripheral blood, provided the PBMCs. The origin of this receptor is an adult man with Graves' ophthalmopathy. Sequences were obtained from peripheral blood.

The CDR3 loop reads CATSGVTRGSSYNSPLHF. The CDR3 DNA is TGTGCCACCAGCGGGGTGACTAGGGGGAGCTCCTATAATTCACCCCTCCACTTT. This rearrangement joins TRBV15 to TRBJ1-6; TRBD1 might be the D (6 bases). The CDR3 totals 18 residues. The V end lost 5 bases, the J end lost 0 bases, and 17 bases lay between the germline ends. The V gene's germline CDR1 is LNHNV and CDR2 YYDKDF (reference sequence).